This entry is about one TCR beta chain. CD45RO-negative, CCR7-selected cells formed the naive CD8 fraction, which excluded terminally differentiated effector memory CD45RA+ cells. These data belong to a study of shared clonotypes between healthy human individuals. Trimming removed 4 bases at V and 2 bases at J, with 14 bases between. CDR1 MGHRA and CDR2 YSYEKL come from the germline V gene. This CDR3 is built from 15 residues. Sequencing was performed with immunoSEQ multiplex PCR; in TCRdb, only in-frame clones are kept and a portion is missing. Of about 2,200,000 clones in the sample, about 93% are singletons; the top ten hold 1.5% to 2%.

The specimen sequenced was naive CD8+ T cells from PBMCs. The sequence was obtained from a young man in good health. Some clones in this sample may be carry-over from other donors' samples. This chain connects TRBV4-1 to TRBJ2-5, with a tentative D call TRBD1 (5 bases). The CDR3 loop is CASSRLGRWQETQYF. CDR3 sequence (DNA): TGCGCCAGCAGCCGGTTGGGGCGCTGGCAAGAGACCCAGTACTTC.